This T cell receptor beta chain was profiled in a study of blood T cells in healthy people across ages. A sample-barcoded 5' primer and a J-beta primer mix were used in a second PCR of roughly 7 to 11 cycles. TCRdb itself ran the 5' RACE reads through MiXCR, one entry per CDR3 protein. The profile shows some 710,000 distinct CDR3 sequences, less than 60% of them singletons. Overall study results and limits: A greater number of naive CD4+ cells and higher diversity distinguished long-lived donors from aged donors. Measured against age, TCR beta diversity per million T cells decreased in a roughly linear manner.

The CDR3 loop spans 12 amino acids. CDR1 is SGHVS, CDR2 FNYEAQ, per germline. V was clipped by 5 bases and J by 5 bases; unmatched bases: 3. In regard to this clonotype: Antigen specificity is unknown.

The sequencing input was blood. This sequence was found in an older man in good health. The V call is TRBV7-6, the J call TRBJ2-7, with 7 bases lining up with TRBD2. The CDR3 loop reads CASSKLANEQYF. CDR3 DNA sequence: TGTGCCAGCAGCAAACTAGCGAACGAGCAGTACTTC. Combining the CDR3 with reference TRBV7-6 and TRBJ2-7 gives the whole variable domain GAGVSQSPRYKVTKRGQDVALRCDPISGHVSLYWYRQALGQGPEFLTYFNYEAQQDKSGLPNDRFSAERPEGSISTLTIQRTEQRDSAMYRCASSKLANEQYFGPGTRLTVT.